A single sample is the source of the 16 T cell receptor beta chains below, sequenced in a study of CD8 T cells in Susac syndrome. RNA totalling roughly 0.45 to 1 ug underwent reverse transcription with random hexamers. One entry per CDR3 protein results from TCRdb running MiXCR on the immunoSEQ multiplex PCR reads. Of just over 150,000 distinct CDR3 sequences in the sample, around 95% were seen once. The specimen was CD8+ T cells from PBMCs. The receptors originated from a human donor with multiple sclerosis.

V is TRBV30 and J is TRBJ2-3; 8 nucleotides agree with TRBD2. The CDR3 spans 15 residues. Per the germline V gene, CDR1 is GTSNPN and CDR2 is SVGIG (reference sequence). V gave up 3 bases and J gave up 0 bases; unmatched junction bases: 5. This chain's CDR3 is CAWSRGGSSTDTQYF. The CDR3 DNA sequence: TGTGCCTGGAGCCGGGGGGGGTCGAGCACAGATACGCAGTATTTT.

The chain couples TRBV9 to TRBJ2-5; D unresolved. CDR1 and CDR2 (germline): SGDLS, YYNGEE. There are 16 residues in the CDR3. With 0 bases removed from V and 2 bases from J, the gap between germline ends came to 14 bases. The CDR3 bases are TGTGCCAGCAGCGTAGCTGTCGACTCCTCACAAGAGACCCAGTACTTC. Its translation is CASSVAVDSSQETQYF.

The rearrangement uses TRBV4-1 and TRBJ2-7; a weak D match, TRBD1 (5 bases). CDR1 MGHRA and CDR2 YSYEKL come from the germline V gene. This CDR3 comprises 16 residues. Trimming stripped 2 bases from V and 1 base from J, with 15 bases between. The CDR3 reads CASSQKVPQESYEQYF. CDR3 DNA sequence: TGCGCCAGCAGCCAAAAGGTCCCACAGGAATCCTACGAGCAGTACTTC.

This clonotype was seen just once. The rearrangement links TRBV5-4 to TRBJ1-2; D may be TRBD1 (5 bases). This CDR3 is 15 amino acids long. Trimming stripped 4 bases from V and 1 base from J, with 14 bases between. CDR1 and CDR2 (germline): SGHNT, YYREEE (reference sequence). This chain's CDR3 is CASSVQGAFNYGYTF. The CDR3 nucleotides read TGTGCCAGCAGCGTCCAAGGGGCGTTTAACTATGGCTACACCTTC.

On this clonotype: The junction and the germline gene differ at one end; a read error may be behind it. The CDR3 bases are TGCAGCGTCGAAGAGGGACAGGGAAGGAACACTGAAGCTTTCTTT. Protein: CSVEEGQGRNTEAFF. The chain carries TRBV29-1 and TRBJ1-1; 9 nucleotides line up with TRBD1. Germline CDR1 reads SQVTM; CDR2 reads ANQGSEA. The CDR3 covers 15 residues. The variable domain in full, completed from reference TRBV29-1 and TRBJ1-1, reads SAVISQKPSRDICQRGTSLTIQCQVDSQVTMMFWYRQQPGQSLTLIATANQGSEATYESGFVIDKFPISRPNLTFSTLTVSNMSPEDSSIYLCSVEEGQGRNTEAFFGQGTRLTVV.

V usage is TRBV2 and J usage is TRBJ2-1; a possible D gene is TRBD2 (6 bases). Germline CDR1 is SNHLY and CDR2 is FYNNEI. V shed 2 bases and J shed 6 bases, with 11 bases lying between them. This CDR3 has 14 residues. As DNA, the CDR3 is TGTGCCAGCAGTGAATCACTAGCTGTCAATGAGCAGTTCTTC. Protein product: CASSESLAVNEQFF.

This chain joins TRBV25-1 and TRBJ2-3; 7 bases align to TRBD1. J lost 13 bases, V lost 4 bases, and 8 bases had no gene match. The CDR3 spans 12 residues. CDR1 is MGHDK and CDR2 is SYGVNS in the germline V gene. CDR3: CASSGGDRKEYF. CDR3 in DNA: TGTGCCAGCAGTGGAGGGGACAGAAAGGAGTATTTT. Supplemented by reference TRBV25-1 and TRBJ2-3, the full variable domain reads EADIYQTPRYLVIGTGKKITLECSQTMGHDKMYWYQQDPGMELHLIHYSYGVNSTEKGDLSSESTVSRIRTEHFPLTLESARPSHTSQYLCASSGGDRKEYFGPGTRLTVL.

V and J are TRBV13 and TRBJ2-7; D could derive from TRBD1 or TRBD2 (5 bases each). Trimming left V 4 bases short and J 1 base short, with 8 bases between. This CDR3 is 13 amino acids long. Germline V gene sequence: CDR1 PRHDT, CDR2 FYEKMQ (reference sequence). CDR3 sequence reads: CASSSRESYEQYF. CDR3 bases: TGTGCCAGCAGCTCCAGGGAGTCCTACGAGCAGTACTTC.

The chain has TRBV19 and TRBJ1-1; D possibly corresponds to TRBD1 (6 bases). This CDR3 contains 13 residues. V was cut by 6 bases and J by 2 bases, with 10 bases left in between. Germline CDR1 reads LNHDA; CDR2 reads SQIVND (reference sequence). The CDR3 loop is CASRTGYNTEAFF. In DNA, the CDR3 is TGTGCCAGTAGGACAGGCTACAACACTGAAGCTTTCTTT. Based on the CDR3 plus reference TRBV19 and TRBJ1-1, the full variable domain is DGGITQSPKYLFRKEGQNVTLSCEQNLNHDAMYWYRQDPGQGLRLIYYSQIVNDFQKGDIAEGYSVSREKKESFPLTVTSAQKNPTAFYLCASRTGYNTEAFFGQGTRLTVV.

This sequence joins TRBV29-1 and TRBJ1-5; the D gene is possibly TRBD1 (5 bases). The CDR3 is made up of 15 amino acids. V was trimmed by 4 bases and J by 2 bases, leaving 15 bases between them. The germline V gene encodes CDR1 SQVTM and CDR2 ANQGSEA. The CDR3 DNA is TGCAGCGTTGTAATAACACAGGAGGGCAATCAGCCCCAGCATTTT. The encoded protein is CSVVITQEGNQPQHF.

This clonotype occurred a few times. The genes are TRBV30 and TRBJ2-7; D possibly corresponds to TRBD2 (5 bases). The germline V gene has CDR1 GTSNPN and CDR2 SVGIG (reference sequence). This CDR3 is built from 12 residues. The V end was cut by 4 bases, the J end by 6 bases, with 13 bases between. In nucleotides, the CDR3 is TGTGCCTGGATCGACCCAGAGGGCGAGCAGTACTTC. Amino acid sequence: CAWIDPEGEQYF.

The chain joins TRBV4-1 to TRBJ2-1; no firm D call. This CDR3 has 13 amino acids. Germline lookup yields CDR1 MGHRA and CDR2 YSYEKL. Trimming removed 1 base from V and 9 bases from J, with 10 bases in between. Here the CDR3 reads CASSQVAVTEQFF. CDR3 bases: TGCGCCAGCAGCCAAGTGGCGGTTACTGAGCAGTTCTTC.

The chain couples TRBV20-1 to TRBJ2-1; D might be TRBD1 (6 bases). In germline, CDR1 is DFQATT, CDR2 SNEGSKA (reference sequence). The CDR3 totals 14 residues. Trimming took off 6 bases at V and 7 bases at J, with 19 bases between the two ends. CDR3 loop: CSAPQRVGANEQFF. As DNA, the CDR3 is TGCAGTGCCCCCCAGAGGGTGGGGGCAAATGAGCAGTTCTTC.

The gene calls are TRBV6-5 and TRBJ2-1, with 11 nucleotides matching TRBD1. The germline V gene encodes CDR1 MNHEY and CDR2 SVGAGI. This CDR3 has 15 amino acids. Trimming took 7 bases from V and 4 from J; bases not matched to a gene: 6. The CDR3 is CASTSGTGGYNEQFF. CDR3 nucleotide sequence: TGTGCCAGCACATCCGGGACAGGGGGTTACAATGAGCAGTTCTTC.

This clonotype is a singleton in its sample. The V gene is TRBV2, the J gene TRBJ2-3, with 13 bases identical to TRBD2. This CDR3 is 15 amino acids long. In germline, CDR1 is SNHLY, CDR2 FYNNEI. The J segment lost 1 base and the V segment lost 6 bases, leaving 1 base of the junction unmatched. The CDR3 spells CASRGTSGGTDTQYF. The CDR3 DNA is TGTGCCAGCAGGGGGACTAGCGGGGGCACAGATACGCAGTATTTT.

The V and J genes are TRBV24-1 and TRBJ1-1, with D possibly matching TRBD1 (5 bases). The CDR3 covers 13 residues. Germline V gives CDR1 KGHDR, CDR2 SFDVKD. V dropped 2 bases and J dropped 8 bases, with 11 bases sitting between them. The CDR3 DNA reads TGTGCCACCAGTGATTCCCGGGACGGAGAAGCTTTCTTT. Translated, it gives CATSDSRDGEAFF.